What follows describes a single T cell receptor (beta chain). This record belongs to a study of long-term antiretroviral therapy in people with HIV. This CDR3 has 15 residues. Germline CDR1 is SGHTA and CDR2 is FQGTGA. The V end lost 1 base, the J end lost 4 bases, and 13 bases lay between the germline ends. Run at survey level, the immunoSEQ assay was version v3.0. The table came from immunoSEQ multiplex PCR; TCRdb's copy has only in-frame clones and leaves some out. This table holds about 16,000 clones, roughly 80% found once. The chain is built from TRBV7-3 and TRBJ1-1; no clear D. The sample consisted of unsorted PBMCs, taken roughly 14 months before starting antiretroviral therapy. This clonotype originated in a man aged 30 to 39 with HIV. The CDR3 sequence: CASSLKVAGGTEAFF. The CDR3 DNA sequence: TGTGCCAGCAGCTTAAAGGTTGCTGGCGGCACTGAAGCTTTCTTT. The variable domain in full, with the rest retrieved from reference TRBV7-3 and TRBJ1-1, is GAGVSQTPSNKVTEKGKYVELRCDPISGHTALYWYRQSLGQGPEFLIYFQGTGAADDSGLPNDRFFAVRPEGSVSTLKIQRTERGDSAVYLCASSLKVAGGTEAFFGQGTRLTVV.